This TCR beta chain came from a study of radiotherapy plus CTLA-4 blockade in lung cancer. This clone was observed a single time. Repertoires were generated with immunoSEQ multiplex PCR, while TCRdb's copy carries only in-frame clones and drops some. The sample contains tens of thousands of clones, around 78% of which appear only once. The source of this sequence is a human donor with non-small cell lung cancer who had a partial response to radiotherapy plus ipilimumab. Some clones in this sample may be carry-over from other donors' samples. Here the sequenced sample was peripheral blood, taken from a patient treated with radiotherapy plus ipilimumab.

The DNA for the CDR3 is TGTGCCAGCAGTTACAGGCAGGGTGACTCTGGAAACACCATATATTTT. Its translation is CASSYRQGDSGNTIYF. The chain uses TRBV6-5 and TRBJ1-3; D might be TRBD1 (5 bases). V was shortened by 2 bases and J by 0 bases, with 11 bases between the two germline ends. The CDR3 covers 16 residues. Germline CDR1 is MNHEY and CDR2 is SVGAGI.